The entry below describes one TCR beta chain. Its antigen is as yet unknown. The CDR3 does not close with the conserved phenylalanine or tryptophan, likely indicating a read error. TCRdb re-called the reads through MiXCR, storing one row per CDR3 protein. The sample contains about 830,000 distinct CDR3 sequences, 30% to 35% of which appear only once. Germline V gives CDR1 LNHDA, CDR2 SQIVND (reference sequence). CDR3 length equals 14 residues. Between the trimmed V and J ends, which lost 5 bases and 4 bases, there was a span of 14 bases. The data derive from a study of T cell repertoires in cytomegalovirus infection.

The sequences come from cultured CD8+ T cells from PBMCs, collected from culture after CMV antigen stimulation. The receptor was derived from a human donor in good health (CMV status not recorded). Some clones in this sample may be carry-over from other donors' samples. J is TRBJ1-1 and V is TRBV19, with D possibly TRBD1 on 6 matching bases. The CDR3 nucleotides are TGTGCCAGTAGTGTACAGGGAGTTGGCACTGAAGCTTTCCTT. Translating it yields CASSVQGVGTEAFL.